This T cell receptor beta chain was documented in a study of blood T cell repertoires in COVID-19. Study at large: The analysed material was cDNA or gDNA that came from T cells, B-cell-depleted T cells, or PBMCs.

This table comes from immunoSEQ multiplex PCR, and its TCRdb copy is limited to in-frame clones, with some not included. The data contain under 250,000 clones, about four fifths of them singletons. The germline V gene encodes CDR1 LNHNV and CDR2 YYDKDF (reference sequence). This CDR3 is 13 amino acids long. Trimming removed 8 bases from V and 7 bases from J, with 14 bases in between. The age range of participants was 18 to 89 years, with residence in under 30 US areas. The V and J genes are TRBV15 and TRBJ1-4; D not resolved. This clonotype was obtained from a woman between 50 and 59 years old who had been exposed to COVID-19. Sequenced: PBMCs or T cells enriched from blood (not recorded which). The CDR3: CATSSPEPEKLFF. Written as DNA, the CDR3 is TGTGCCACCTCTAGCCCGGAGCCTGAAAAACTGTTTTTT. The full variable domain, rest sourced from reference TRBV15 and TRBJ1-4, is DAMVIQNPRYQVTQFGKPVTLSCSQTLNHNVMYWYQQKSSQAPKLLFHYYDKDFNNEADTPDNFQSRRPNTSFCFLDIRSPGLGDTAMYLCATSSPEPEKLFFGSGTQLSVL.